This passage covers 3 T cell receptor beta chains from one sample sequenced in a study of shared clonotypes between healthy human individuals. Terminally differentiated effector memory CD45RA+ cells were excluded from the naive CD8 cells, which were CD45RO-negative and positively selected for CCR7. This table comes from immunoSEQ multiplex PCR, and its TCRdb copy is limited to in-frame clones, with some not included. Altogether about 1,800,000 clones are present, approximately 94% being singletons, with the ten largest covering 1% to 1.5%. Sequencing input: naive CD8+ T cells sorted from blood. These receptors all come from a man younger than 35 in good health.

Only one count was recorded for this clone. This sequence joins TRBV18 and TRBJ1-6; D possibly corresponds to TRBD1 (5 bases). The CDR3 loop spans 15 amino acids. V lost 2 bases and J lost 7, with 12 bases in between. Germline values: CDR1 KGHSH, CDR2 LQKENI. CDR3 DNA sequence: TGTGCCAGCTCACCAAGGGGCAGGAAGAATTCACCCCTCCACTTT. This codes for CASSPRGRKNSPLHF.

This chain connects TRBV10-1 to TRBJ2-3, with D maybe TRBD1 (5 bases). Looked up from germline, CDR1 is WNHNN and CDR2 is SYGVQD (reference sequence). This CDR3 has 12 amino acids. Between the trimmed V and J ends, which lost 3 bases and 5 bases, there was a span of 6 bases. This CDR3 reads CASSEGEDTQYF. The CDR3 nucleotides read TGCGCCAGCAGTGAAGGGGAAGATACGCAGTATTTT.

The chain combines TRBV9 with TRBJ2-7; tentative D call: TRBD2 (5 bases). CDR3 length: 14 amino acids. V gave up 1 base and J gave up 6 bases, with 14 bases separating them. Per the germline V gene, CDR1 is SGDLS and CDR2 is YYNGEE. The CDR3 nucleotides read TGTGCCAGCAGCGTAACGGGGTATCTGGGCGAGCAGTACTTC. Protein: CASSVTGYLGEQYF.